These T cell receptor beta chains were read from a single sample in a study of monozygotic twins with cystic fibrosis. Some clones are missing from TCRdb's copy, which holds only in-frame ones; the method was immunoSEQ multiplex PCR. The profile covers approximately 15,000 clones, with 80% to 95% appearing a single time and around 9% taken by the ten largest. Sequenced sample: blood. Receptor source: a girl aged 2 to 10 with cystic fibrosis. Both conserved end residues are part of each CDR3. D genes are given only for firm matches. Size values are once, few and many counts, or a class for expanded clones, and some rows have none.

clone size: once; J gene: TRBJ2-2; V gene: TRBV4-3; D gene: TRBD1; CDR3 DNA: TGCGCCAGCAACACAGGGGTCCGCAGCGGGGAGCTGTTTTTT; CDR3 protein: CASNTGVRSGELFF
clone size: .; J gene: TRBJ2-3; V gene: TRBV5-6; D gene: .; CDR3 DNA: TGTGCCAGCAGCTTCCTCGCGGGAACCACAGATACGCAGTATTTT; CDR3 protein: CASSFLAGTTDTQYF
clone size: .; J gene: TRBJ1-2; V gene: TRBV9; D gene: .; CDR3 DNA: TGTGCCAGCAGCGCAGGAGACATTAACTATGGCTACACCTTC; CDR3 protein: CASSAGDINYGYTF
clone size: .; J gene: TRBJ2-2; V gene: TRBV4-1; D gene: TRBD1; CDR3 DNA: TGCGCCAGCAGCGGACCGTCCCGGGACAGGGCGCCCGGGGAGCTGTTTTTT; CDR3 protein: CASSGPSRDRAPGELFF
clone size: .; J gene: TRBJ2-1; V gene: TRBV27; D gene: .; CDR3 DNA: TGTGCCAGCAGGTTGGGCTTCAATGAGCAGTTCTTC; CDR3 protein: CASRLGFNEQFF
clone size: .; J gene: TRBJ2-1; V gene: TRBV5-1; D gene: .; CDR3 DNA: TGCGCCAGCACAAACCAAGGCCATGAGCAGTTCTTC; CDR3 protein: CASTNQGHEQFF
clone size: .; J gene: TRBJ1-1; V gene: TRBV19; D gene: TRBD1; CDR3 DNA: TGTGTAGGCGAGGGGGCACAGGATTCGAACACTGAAGCTTTCTTT; CDR3 protein: CVGEGAQDSNTEAFF
clone size: .; J gene: TRBJ2-4; V gene: TRBV19; D gene: .; CDR3 DNA: TGTGCCAGTACCCGCGAAAGTTCGGAGGTGTTGGTGGACAAAAACATTCAGTACTTC; CDR3 protein: CASTRESSEVLVDKNIQYF
clone size: .; J gene: TRBJ2-2; V gene: TRBV19; D gene: TRBD1; CDR3 DNA: TGTGCCAGCTCCGGGACAGGGAACACCGGGGAGCTGTTTTTT; CDR3 protein: CASSGTGNTGELFF
clone size: .; J gene: TRBJ1-2; V gene: TRBV19; D gene: TRBD1; CDR3 DNA: TGTGCCAGTGCGTCCCCCACAGGGGGCTTAGGCTACACCTTC; CDR3 protein: CASASPTGGLGYTF
clone size: .; J gene: TRBJ2-3; V gene: TRBV27; D gene: .; CDR3 DNA: TGTGCCAGCAGTCCCCCTTTCTGGAGTGTCGGGGATACGCAGTATTTT; CDR3 protein: CASSPPFWSVGDTQYF
clone size: .; J gene: TRBJ2-7; V gene: TRBV27; D gene: .; CDR3 DNA: TGTGCCAGCAGCTCCGGGACGGAGTTATACGAGCAGTACTTC; CDR3 protein: CASSSGTELYEQYF
clone size: .; J gene: TRBJ2-1; V gene: TRBV20-1; D gene: .; CDR3 DNA: TGCAGTGCAGGCTGGCAGTTCTTC; CDR3 protein: CSAGWQFF
clone size: .; J gene: TRBJ2-2; V gene: TRBV2; D gene: TRBD2; CDR3 DNA: TGTGCCAGCAGTAACCCCGGGACTAGCGGCCAAGTGGCCCCCGGGGAGCTGTTTTTT; CDR3 protein: CASSNPGTSGQVAPGELFF
clone size: .; J gene: TRBJ2-2; V gene: TRBV2; D gene: .; CDR3 DNA: TGTGCCAGCAGCTGGGAGGCATACAGGGCAAACACCGGGGAGCTGTTTTTT; CDR3 protein: CASSWEAYRANTGELFF
clone size: .; J gene: TRBJ1-4; V gene: TRBV15; D gene: .; CDR3 DNA: TGTGCCACCAGCAGATCCCCGACAGAACTGACTAATGAAAAACTGTTTTTT; CDR3 protein: CATSRSPTELTNEKLFF
clone size: .; J gene: TRBJ1-5; V gene: TRBV6-6; D gene: .; CDR3 DNA: TGTGCCAGCAGTCCCCAAGCGAGGGGCAATCAGCCCCAGCATTTT; CDR3 protein: CASSPQARGNQPQHF
clone size: .; J gene: TRBJ2-7; V gene: TRBV6-6; D gene: TRBD1; CDR3 DNA: TGTGCCAGCAACAACCGGGACAGGGGCCTCTACGAGCAGTACTTC; CDR3 protein: CASNNRDRGLYEQYF